This T cell receptor beta chain was retrieved from a study of cytomegalovirus exposure and HLA in healthy donors. Study-level background: Early released data comprised 80 million to 100 million unique TCRs from HLA-typed donors. Study results and limitations: An ancestry cluster, one associated with Asian ancestry, reportedly showed fewer N-insertions than the approximately 660-donor mean in a later analysis.

A word on this clone: The antigen is undetermined. This sample also contains other DNA sequences that code for the same CDR3.

The CDR3 spans 13 residues. Germline V CDR1 and CDR2: GTSNPN, SVGIG (reference sequence). J lost 7 bases, V lost 4 bases, and 5 bases had no gene match. The primer mix had 60 Vbeta and 13 Jbeta primers. Measured with immunoSEQ multiplex PCR; TCRdb has only the in-frame clones, and not every one. The sample contains 200,000 to 250,000 clones, more than 65% of which appear only once. The clonotype comes from a woman aged 25 to 39 in good health and CMV-seronegative. Sequenced input: PBMCs. The gene calls are TRBV30 and TRBJ2-1, with 9 bases that match TRBD2. The CDR3 is CAWTAGGPNEQFF. The CDR3 nucleotides are TGTGCCTGGACGGCGGGAGGGCCAAATGAGCAGTTCTTC.